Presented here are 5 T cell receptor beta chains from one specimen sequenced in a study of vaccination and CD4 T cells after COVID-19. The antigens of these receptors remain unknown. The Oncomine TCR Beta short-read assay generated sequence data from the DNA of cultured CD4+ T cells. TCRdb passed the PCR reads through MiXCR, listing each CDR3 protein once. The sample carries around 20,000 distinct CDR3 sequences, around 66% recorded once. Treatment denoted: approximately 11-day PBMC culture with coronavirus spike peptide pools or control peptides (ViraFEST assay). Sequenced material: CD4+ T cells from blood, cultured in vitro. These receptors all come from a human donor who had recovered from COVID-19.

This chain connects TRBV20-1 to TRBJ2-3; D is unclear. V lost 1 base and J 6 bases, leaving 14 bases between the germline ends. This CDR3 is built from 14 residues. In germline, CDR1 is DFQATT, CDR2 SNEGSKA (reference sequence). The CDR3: CSARGLGSSDTQYF. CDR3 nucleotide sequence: TGCAGTGCTAGAGGCCTTGGGTCCAGTGATACGCAGTATTTT.

DNA for the CDR3: TGTGCTAGTGGTCCAACAGGGGGGAATACTGAAGCTTTCTTT. Translation: CASGPTGGNTEAFF. The chain couples TRBV12-5 to TRBJ1-1; 8 bases align to TRBD1. This CDR3 contains 14 residues. The V gene end was trimmed by 5 bases and the J gene end by 5 bases; junction bases not matched to a gene: 7. Germline assignment: CDR1 LGHNT and CDR2 FRNRAP.

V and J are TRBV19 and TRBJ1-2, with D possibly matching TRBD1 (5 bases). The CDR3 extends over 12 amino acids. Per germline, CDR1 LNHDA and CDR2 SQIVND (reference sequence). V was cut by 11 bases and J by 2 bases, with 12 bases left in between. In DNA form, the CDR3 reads TGTGCCGTTAGGGAGGGGAACTATGGCTACACCTTC. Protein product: CAVREGNYGYTF.

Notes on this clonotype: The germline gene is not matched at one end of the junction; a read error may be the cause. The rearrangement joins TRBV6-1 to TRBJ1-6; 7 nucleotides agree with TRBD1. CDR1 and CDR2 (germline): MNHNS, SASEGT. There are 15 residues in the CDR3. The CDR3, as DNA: TGTGCAAGCAGGAATGGGGACAGACCTAATTCACCCCTCCACTTT. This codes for CASRNGDRPNSPLHF.

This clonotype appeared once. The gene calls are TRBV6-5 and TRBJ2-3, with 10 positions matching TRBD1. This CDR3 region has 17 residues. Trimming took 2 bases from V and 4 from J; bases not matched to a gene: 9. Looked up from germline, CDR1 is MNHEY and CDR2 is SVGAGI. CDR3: CASSYEYRDRGADTQYF. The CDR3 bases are TGTGCCAGCAGTTACGAATATCGGGACAGGGGTGCAGATACGCAGTATTTT.